The present TCR beta chain was sequenced within a study of cytomegalovirus exposure and HLA in healthy donors. Primers included in the PCR were 60 Vbeta and 13 Jbeta primers. Data came from immunoSEQ multiplex PCR; TCRdb stores just in-frame clones and leaves some out. This table holds about 130,000 clones, about 82% found once. Whole-study findings and limits: The likely origin of a cluster of highly shared sequence variants was a sequencing artifact. Presence/absence analyses assumed roughly uniform sequencing depth across donors. The investigators catalogued 164 TCR beta chains as cytomegalovirus-associated. Equally common other TCR beta chains were less clonally expanded than HLA-associated ones, a later analysis found.

Trimming at V came to 2 bases and at J to 2 bases, leaving 1 base not matched to a gene. Looked up from germline, CDR1 is SGHRS and CDR2 is YFSETQ. The CDR3 sequence is 15 residues long. Regarding this clone: What it binds is unknown.

The source material was PBMCs. V gene TRBV5-1 combines with J gene TRBJ2-6; 7 bases are a match to TRBD1. This TCR was sampled from a boy younger than 18 in good health and CMV-seronegative. The CDR3 reads CASSFGQAGANVLTF. The CDR3 coding sequence is TGCGCCAGCAGCTTTGGACAGGCTGGGGCCAACGTCCTGACTTTC.